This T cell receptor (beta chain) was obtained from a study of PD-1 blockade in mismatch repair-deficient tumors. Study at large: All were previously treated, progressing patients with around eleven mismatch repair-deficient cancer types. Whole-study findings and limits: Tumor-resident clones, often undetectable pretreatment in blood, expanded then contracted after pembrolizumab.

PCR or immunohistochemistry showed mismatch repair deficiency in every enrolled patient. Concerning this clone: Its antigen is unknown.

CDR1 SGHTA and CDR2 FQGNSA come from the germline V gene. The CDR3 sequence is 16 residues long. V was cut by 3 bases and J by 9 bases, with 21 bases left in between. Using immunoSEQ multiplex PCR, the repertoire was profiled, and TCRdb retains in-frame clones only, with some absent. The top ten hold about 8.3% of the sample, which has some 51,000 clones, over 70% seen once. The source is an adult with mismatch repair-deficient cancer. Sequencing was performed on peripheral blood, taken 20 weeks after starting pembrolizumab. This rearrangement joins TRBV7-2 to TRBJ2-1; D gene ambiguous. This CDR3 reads CASSLTPGRPATEQFF. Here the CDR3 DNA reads TGTGCCAGCAGCTTGACCCCTGGAAGACCGGCCACTGAGCAGTTCTTC. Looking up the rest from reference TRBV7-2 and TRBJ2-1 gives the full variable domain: GAGVSQSPSNKVTEKGKDVELRCDPISGHTALYWYRQSLGQGLEFLIYFQGNSAPDKSGLPSDRFSAERTGGSVSTLTIQRTQQEDSAVYLCASSLTPGRPATEQFFGPGTRLTVL.